These T cell receptor beta chains were read from a single sample in a study of PD-L1 blockade in urothelial cancer. Only in-frame clones appear in the TCRdb table, and some are missing; sequencing was by immunoSEQ multiplex PCR. The table has approximately 88,000 clones, around 84% seen once. The material sequenced was PBMCs, taken around atezolizumab (anti-PD-L1) treatment. The receptor source for this set is a man aged 55 to 69 with urothelial cancer. CDR3s include the opening cysteine and the closing phenylalanine or tryptophan. The order of the fields is V gene, J gene, clone size, D gene, CDR3 DNA, CDR3 protein. D genes are given only for firm matches. Clone size is not always given. Where it is, it says once, few, many or a class for expanded clones.

v_gene: TRBV5-4
j_gene: TRBJ2-7
abundance: -
d_gene: -
CDR3nt: TGTGCCAGCAGCTTGCCGGGGGTAGTCGGGAACGAGCAGTACTTC
CDR3aa: CASSLPGVVGNEQYF

v_gene: TRBV7-2
j_gene: TRBJ2-5
abundance: -
d_gene: -
CDR3nt: TGTGCCAGCAGCTTAATGAGTAGCGGTCAAGAGACCCAGTACTTC
CDR3aa: CASSLMSSGQETQYF

v_gene: TRBV10-3
j_gene: TRBJ1-6
abundance: medium-sized
d_gene: TRBD1
CDR3nt: TGTGCCATCAGTGATGCCGGGACAGGGGGGCCTTATTCACCCCTCCACTTT
CDR3aa: CAISDAGTGGPYSPLHF

v_gene: TRBV7-9
j_gene: TRBJ2-5
abundance: -
d_gene: -
CDR3nt: TGTGCCAGCAGCTCGACAGTGGGGGAGACCCAGTACTTC
CDR3aa: CASSSTVGETQYF

v_gene: TRBV6-6
j_gene: TRBJ2-3
abundance: once
d_gene: TRBD2
CDR3nt: TGTGCCAGCAGCCAACTAGCGGTAAACACAGATACGCAGTATTTT
CDR3aa: CASSQLAVNTDTQYF

v_gene: TRBV27
j_gene: TRBJ1-3
abundance: once
d_gene: TRBD1
CDR3nt: TGTGCCAGCAGTTCAGCCGGGACAGGGGAAAACACCATATATTTT
CDR3aa: CASSSAGTGENTIYF

v_gene: TRBV10-1
j_gene: TRBJ1-1
abundance: few
d_gene: -
CDR3nt: TGCGCCAGCAGTTACCGACAGGCCATCCCGAACACTGAAGCTTTCTTT
CDR3aa: CASSYRQAIPNTEAFF

v_gene: TRBV5-8
j_gene: TRBJ2-1
abundance: once
d_gene: TRBD2
CDR3nt: TGTGCCAGCAGCTTTCTGGAATCTAGCGGGAGGACCTACAATGAGCAGTTCTTC
CDR3aa: CASSFLESSGRTYNEQFF

v_gene: TRBV13
j_gene: TRBJ2-7
abundance: once
d_gene: -
CDR3nt: TGTGCCAGCAGCTTAGTAGAGGTGTTGTACTACGAGCAGTACTTC
CDR3aa: CASSLVEVLYYEQYF

v_gene: TRBV4-2
j_gene: TRBJ2-2
abundance: once
d_gene: TRBD2
CDR3nt: TGTGCCAGCAGCCAAGTACGGGGGGGCCGAGACACCGGGGAGCTGTTTTTT
CDR3aa: CASSQVRGGRDTGELFF

v_gene: TRBV9
j_gene: TRBJ1-2
abundance: -
d_gene: -
CDR3nt: TGTGCCAGCAGCGTAGGGTTGGAGGGAAGCTATGGCTACACCTTC
CDR3aa: CASSVGLEGSYGYTF

v_gene: TRBV14
j_gene: TRBJ2-7
abundance: -
d_gene: -
CDR3nt: TGTGCCAGCAGCGGCGGTCTTCGGGACGAGCAGTACTTC
CDR3aa: CASSGGLRDEQYF

v_gene: TRBV5-1
j_gene: TRBJ2-5
abundance: -
d_gene: -
CDR3nt: TGCGCCAGCAGCTTTCTTTCCAGGGCACCCCAAGAGACCCAGTACTTC
CDR3aa: CASSFLSRAPQETQYF

v_gene: TRBV6-5
j_gene: TRBJ2-7
abundance: once
d_gene: TRBD2
CDR3nt: TGTGCCAGCAGTCGCGCCCAGCGGGGGACTTACGAGCAGTACTTC
CDR3aa: CASSRAQRGTYEQYF

v_gene: TRBV18
j_gene: TRBJ2-1
abundance: -
d_gene: TRBD2
CDR3nt: TGTGCCAGCTCAGCGGGACTAGCGGGGTACAATGAGCAGTTCTTC
CDR3aa: CASSAGLAGYNEQFF

v_gene: TRBV9
j_gene: TRBJ2-2
abundance: -
d_gene: TRBD2
CDR3nt: TGTGCCAGCAGCGTAGGAGGCCATAGCGGGAGGAACACCGGGGAGCTGTTTTTT
CDR3aa: CASSVGGHSGRNTGELFF

v_gene: TRBV7-9
j_gene: TRBJ1-1
abundance: -
d_gene: -
CDR3nt: TGTGCCAGCAGCTTCCCAGGTACTGAAGCTTTCTTT
CDR3aa: CASSFPGTEAFF

v_gene: TRBV27
j_gene: TRBJ2-7
abundance: -
d_gene: TRBD2
CDR3nt: TGTGCCAGCAGGGCACTAGCGGGGGCCTCGCACTACGAGCAGTACTTC
CDR3aa: CASRALAGASHYEQYF

v_gene: TRBV2
j_gene: TRBJ2-7
abundance: -
d_gene: TRBD1
CDR3nt: TGTGCCAGCAACTACCAGGGGGCCTACGAGCAGTACTTC
CDR3aa: CASNYQGAYEQYF

v_gene: TRBV7-2
j_gene: TRBJ1-3
abundance: -
d_gene: TRBD1
CDR3nt: TGTGCCAGCAGCGGAGGGACAGGCGGAAACACCATATATTTT
CDR3aa: CASSGGTGGNTIYF

v_gene: TRBV30
j_gene: TRBJ1-5
abundance: once
d_gene: -
CDR3nt: TGTGCCTGCACGACAGTCCTTAGCAATCAGCCCCAGCATTTT
CDR3aa: CACTTVLSNQPQHF